The 19 T cell receptor beta chains reported below all come from one sample, sequenced in a study of cytomegalovirus exposure and HLA in healthy donors. The PCR contained 60 Vbeta and 13 Jbeta primers. TCRdb's copy holds only in-frame clones and misses some; the assay was immunoSEQ multiplex PCR. The sample holds more than 50,000 clones, approximately 85% seen once. Source material: PBMCs. These receptors all come from a female donor in good health and CMV-seronegative.

This clone was observed a few times. V and J are TRBV14 and TRBJ2-7; 9 nucleotides align to TRBD1. Germline CDR1 is SGHDN and CDR2 is FVKESK. This CDR3 is 15 amino acids long. Trimming cost V 4 bases and J 3 bases; bases outside gene matches: 7. The CDR3: CASSLWAGQGYEQYF. For the CDR3, the DNA is TGTGCCAGCAGCCTGTGGGCGGGACAGGGCTACGAGCAGTACTTC.

A single count supports this clone. The chain couples TRBV15 to TRBJ2-7, with 10 bases matching TRBD2. Germline V lookup: CDR1 LNHNV, CDR2 YYDKDF (reference sequence). The CDR3 contains 15 residues. V lost 1 base, J lost 5 bases, and 5 bases stayed unmatched. The CDR3 reads CATSRGDLAGDEQYF. CDR3 nucleotides: TGTGCCACCAGCAGAGGGGATCTAGCGGGGGACGAGCAGTACTTC.

This rearrangement joins TRBV5-1 to TRBJ2-7; 12 nucleotides line up with TRBD2. Per germline, CDR1 SGHRS and CDR2 YFSETQ. Unmatched junction bases numbered 9, after V lost 4 bases and J lost 1 base. This CDR3 comprises 17 residues. CDR3 sequence: CASSPGTSGSPSYEQYF. DNA of the CDR3: TGCGCCAGCAGCCCTGGGACTAGCGGGTCCCCTTCCTACGAGCAGTACTTC.

Concerning this clone itself: The same CDR3 also results from other DNA sequences found in this sample. The chain employs TRBV7-9 and TRBJ2-3; TRBD2 matches at 7 bases. CDR3 length: 15 amino acids. In germline, CDR1 is SEHNR, CDR2 FQNEAQ (reference sequence). The V segment lost 1 base and the J segment 1 base; nucleotides outside the gene matches: 2. The CDR3 spells CASSLGRGGTDTQYF. The CDR3 DNA is TGTGCCAGCAGCTTAGGCCGGGGGGGCACAGATACGCAGTATTTT.

This chain connects TRBV5-1 to TRBJ2-2; TRBD2 agrees at 15 bases. Per germline, CDR1 SGHRS and CDR2 YFSETQ. The junction had 6 bases not matched to a gene; V was cut back by 2 bases and J by 1 base. The CDR3 covers 19 residues. The CDR3 DNA is TGCGCCAGCAGCTTCTCCGGGACTAGCGGGGGGCTGAACACCGGGGAGCTGTTTTTT. This translates into CASSFSGTSGGLNTGELFF.

This chain links TRBV5-4 with TRBJ1-2; D call uncertain. Germline values: CDR1 SGHNT, CDR2 YYREEE (reference sequence). V was cut by 2 bases and J by 2 bases, with 13 bases left in between. The CDR3 extends over 15 amino acids. This CDR3 is CASSFGWGENYGYTF. The CDR3 DNA reads TGTGCCAGCAGCTTCGGGTGGGGAGAAAACTATGGCTACACCTTC. Full variable domain (remainder filled in from reference TRBV5-4 and TRBJ1-2): ETGVTQSPTHLIKTRGQQVTLRCSSQSGHNTVSWYQQALGQGPQFIFQYYREEENGRGNFPPRFSGLQFPNYSSELNVNALELDDSALYLCASSFGWGENYGYTFGSGTRLTVV.

The gene calls are TRBV5-1 and TRBJ1-1; 7 nucleotides match TRBD1. Germline V gene lookup returns CDR1 SGHRS and CDR2 YFSETQ. V lost 2 bases and J lost 2; bases outside the gene matches: 12. CDR3 length: 17 residues. CDR3 in DNA: TGCGCCAGCAGCTTCCAACAGGGGCCGATCACTAACACTGAAGCTTTCTTT. Protein sequence: CASSFQQGPITNTEAFF.

This clone has more than one count but fewer than ten. This sequence joins TRBV19 and TRBJ2-2, with TRBD2 identical over 11 bases. Unmatched junction bases numbered 9, after V lost 9 bases and J lost 6 bases. Germline CDR1 reads LNHDA; CDR2 reads SQIVND (reference sequence). The CDR3 has 15 amino acids. The chain's CDR3 is CASRQLTSGAGELFF. The CDR3 DNA sequence: TGTGCCAGCCGACAGTTGACTAGCGGGGCCGGGGAGCTGTTTTTT.

The V and J genes are TRBV7-2 and TRBJ2-7; 13 bases are shared with TRBD2. This CDR3 comprises 15 residues. Trimming removed 2 bases from V and 5 bases from J; junction bases left unmatched: 3. Germline lookup yields CDR1 SGHTA and CDR2 FQGNSA. As DNA, the CDR3 is TGTGCCAGCAGCTTAAGACTAGCGGGAGGAGACGAGCAGTACTTC. Encoded protein: CASSLRLAGGDEQYF.

The chain employs TRBV30 and TRBJ2-7; TRBD1 agrees at 8 bases. J was trimmed by 5 bases and V by 3 bases; bases with no gene match: 6. The CDR3 covers 13 residues. CDR1 and CDR2 (germline): GTSNPN, SVGIG (reference sequence). DNA for the CDR3: TGTGCCTGGAGCGTCAGGGGGCGGCACGAGCAGTACTTC. This sequence encodes CAWSVRGRHEQYF.

This clone was recorded only once. The gene calls are TRBV6-5 and TRBJ1-1; D possibly corresponds to TRBD1 (5 bases). CDR1 and CDR2 from the germline V gene are MNHEY and SVGAGI. V dropped 0 bases and J dropped 4 bases, with 9 bases sitting between them. This CDR3 is built from 14 residues. The CDR3 here is CASSYSGVSTEAFF. DNA for the CDR3: TGTGCCAGCAGTTACTCAGGGGTTAGCACTGAAGCTTTCTTT.

This clone was seen only once. The chain has TRBV7-2 and TRBJ2-3, with TRBD2 matching 13 bases. The V gene end was trimmed by 4 bases and the J gene end by 6 bases; junction bases not matched to a gene: 1. The CDR3 spans 14 residues. Germline V gene sequence: CDR1 SGHTA, CDR2 FQGNSA. The CDR3 DNA follows: TGTGCCAGCAGCTCGGGACTAGCGGGGGATACGCAGTATTTT. Translated, it gives CASSSGLAGDTQYF.

This chain links TRBV7-3 with TRBJ2-7, with D hard to call. CDR1 SGHTA and CDR2 FQGTGA come from the germline V gene. Trimming stripped 1 base from V and 3 bases from J, with 7 bases between. This CDR3 contains 13 residues. CDR3 nucleotides: TGTGCCAGCAGCTTAAGTTCTAGCTACGAGCAGTACTTC. This codes for CASSLSSSYEQYF.

This chain joins TRBV10-3 and TRBJ2-3, with TRBD1 as a possible D gene (5 bases). V shed 8 bases and J shed 3 bases, with 12 bases lying between them. The germline V gene has CDR1 ENHRY and CDR2 SYGVKD. The CDR3 spans 13 residues. In nucleotides, the CDR3 is TGTGCCATCCAGGGAATAGCTACAGATACGCAGTATTTT. Its translation is CAIQGIATDTQYF.

This clone was recorded only once. The chain recombines TRBV29-1 with TRBJ2-7, with TRBD1 matching 7 bases. V shed 3 bases and J 6 bases; nucleotides not matched to a gene: 8. Germline CDR1 is SQVTM and CDR2 is ANQGSEA. The CDR3 spans 13 residues. The CDR3 nucleotides are TGCAGCGTTGAGGAACAGGGGCTTGGCGAGCAGTACTTC. This sequence encodes CSVEEQGLGEQYF.

This clone occurred a few times. The chain carries TRBV18 and TRBJ1-4, with a possible D match to TRBD1 (6 bases). V lost 2 bases and J lost 8, with 15 bases in between. The CDR3 is 15 amino acids. CDR1 is KGHSH and CDR2 is LQKENI in the germline V gene. The CDR3 sequence is CASSPSGQTYEKLFF. DNA of the CDR3: TGTGCCAGCTCACCATCGGGACAAACTTACGAAAAACTGTTTTTT.

V and J are TRBV19 and TRBJ2-2, with 10 bases that match TRBD1. Germline lookup yields CDR1 LNHDA and CDR2 SQIVND (reference sequence). The J segment lost 5 bases and the V segment lost 5 bases, leaving 5 bases of the junction unmatched. This CDR3 has 15 residues. Here the CDR3 reads CASSFRDRGTGELFF. The CDR3 coding sequence is TGTGCCAGTAGTTTCCGGGACAGGGGAACCGGGGAGCTGTTTTTT.

The chain combines TRBV2 with TRBJ1-6, with 10 bases that match TRBD1. Germline CDR1 is SNHLY and CDR2 is FYNNEI. The CDR3 runs to 15 residues. The trim removed 8 bases at V and 6 bases at J, leaving 7 bases unmatched. The CDR3 region has the DNA TGTGCCAGCGGGGGACAGGGGATGGGTAATTCACCCCTCCACTTT. Translated: CASGGQGMGNSPLHF.

The chain combines TRBV11-2 with TRBJ2-7; TRBD2 matches at 7 bases. The CDR3 extends over 15 amino acids. Trimming at V came to 2 bases and at J to 2 bases, leaving 6 bases not matched to a gene. From germline, CDR1 is SGHAT and CDR2 FQNNGV. DNA of the CDR3: TGTGCCAGCAGCTTACGACTAGCCGTGCCCTACGAGCAGTACTTC. Translating it yields CASSLRLAVPYEQYF.